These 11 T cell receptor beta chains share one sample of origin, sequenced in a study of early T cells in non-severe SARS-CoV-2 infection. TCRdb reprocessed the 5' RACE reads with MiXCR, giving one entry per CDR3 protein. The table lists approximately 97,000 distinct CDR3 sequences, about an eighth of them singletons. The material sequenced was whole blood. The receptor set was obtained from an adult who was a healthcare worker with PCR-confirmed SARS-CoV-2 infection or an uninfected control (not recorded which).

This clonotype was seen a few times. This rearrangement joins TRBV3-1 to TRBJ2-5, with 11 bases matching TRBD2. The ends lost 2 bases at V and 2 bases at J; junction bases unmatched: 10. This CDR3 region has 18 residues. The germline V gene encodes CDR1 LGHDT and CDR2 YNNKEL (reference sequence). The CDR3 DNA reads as TGTGCCAGCAGCCAAAAGGGTGTAGCGGGAGGGCCACAAGAGACCCAGTACTTC. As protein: CASSQKGVAGGPQETQYF.

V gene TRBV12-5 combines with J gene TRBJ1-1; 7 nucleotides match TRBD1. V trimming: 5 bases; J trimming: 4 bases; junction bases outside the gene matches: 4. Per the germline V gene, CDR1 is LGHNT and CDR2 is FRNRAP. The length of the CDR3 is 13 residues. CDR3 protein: CASGASGGTEAFF. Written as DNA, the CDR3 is TGTGCTAGTGGTGCCTCAGGGGGCACTGAAGCTTTCTTT.

The CDR3, as DNA: TGTGCCAGCAGCGACGCCAGGGCTTCGCCCCTCCACTTT. Its protein product is CASSDARASPLHF. This chain connects TRBV6-2 or TRBV6-3 to TRBJ1-6; a weak D match, TRBD1 (5 bases). Trimming stripped 6 bases from V and 13 bases from J, with 16 bases between. From germline, CDR1 is MNHEY and CDR2 SVGEGT. The CDR3 length is 13 residues.

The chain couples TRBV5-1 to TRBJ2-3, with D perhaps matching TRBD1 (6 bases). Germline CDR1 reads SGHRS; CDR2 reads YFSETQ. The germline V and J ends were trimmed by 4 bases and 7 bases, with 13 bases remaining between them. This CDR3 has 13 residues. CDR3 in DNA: TGCGCCAGCAGCACTGACAGGTCGTATACGCAGTATTTT. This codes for CASSTDRSYTQYF.

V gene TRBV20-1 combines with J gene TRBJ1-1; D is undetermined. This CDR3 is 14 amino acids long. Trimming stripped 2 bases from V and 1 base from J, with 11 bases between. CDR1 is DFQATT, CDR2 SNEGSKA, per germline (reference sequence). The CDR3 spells CSARSGRENTEAFF. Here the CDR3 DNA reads TGCAGTGCTAGATCCGGCAGAGAGAACACTGAAGCTTTCTTT.

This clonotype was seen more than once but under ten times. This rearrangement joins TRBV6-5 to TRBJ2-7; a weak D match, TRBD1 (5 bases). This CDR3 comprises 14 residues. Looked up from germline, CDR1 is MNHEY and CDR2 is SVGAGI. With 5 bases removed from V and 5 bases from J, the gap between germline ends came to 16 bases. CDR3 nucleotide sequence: TGTGCCAGCAGTCTAGATCCAGGGTTCAACGAGCAGTACTTC. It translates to CASSLDPGFNEQYF.

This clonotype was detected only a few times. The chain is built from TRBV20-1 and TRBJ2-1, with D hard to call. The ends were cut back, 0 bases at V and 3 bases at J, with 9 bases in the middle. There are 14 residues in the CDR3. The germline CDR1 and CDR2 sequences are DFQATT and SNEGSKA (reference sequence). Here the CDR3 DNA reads TGCAGTGCTAGAGACCCGACTCACTACAATGAGCAGTTCTTC. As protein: CSARDPTHYNEQFF.

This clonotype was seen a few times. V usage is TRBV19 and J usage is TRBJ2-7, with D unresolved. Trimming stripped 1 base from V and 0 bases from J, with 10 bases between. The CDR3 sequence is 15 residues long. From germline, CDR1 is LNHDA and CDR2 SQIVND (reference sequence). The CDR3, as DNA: TGTGCCAGTAGTATAGTCTTGAGCCCCTCCTACGAGCAGTACTTC. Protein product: CASSIVLSPSYEQYF. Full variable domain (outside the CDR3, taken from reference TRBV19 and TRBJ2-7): DGGITQSPKYLFRKEGQNVTLSCEQNLNHDAMYWYRQDPGQGLRLIYYSQIVNDFQKGDIAEGYSVSREKKESFPLTVTSAQKNPTAFYLCASSIVLSPSYEQYFGPGTRLTVT.

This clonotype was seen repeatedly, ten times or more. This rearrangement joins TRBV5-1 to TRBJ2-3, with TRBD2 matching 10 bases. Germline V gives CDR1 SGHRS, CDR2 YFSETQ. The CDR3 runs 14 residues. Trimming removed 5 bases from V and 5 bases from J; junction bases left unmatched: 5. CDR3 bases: TGCGCCAGCAGACTAGCGGGAACTCAAGATACGCAGTATTTT. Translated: CASRLAGTQDTQYF. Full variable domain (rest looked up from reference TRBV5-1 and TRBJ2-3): KAGVTQTPRYLIKTRGQQVTLSCSPISGHRSVSWYQQTPGQGLQFLFEYFSETQRNKGNFPGRFSGRQFSNSRSEMNVSTLELGDSALYLCASRLAGTQDTQYFGPGTRLTVL.

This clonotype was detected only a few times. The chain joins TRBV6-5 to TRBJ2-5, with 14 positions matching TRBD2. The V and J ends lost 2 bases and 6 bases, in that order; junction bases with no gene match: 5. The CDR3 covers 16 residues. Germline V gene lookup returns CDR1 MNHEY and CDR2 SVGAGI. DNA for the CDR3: TGTGCCAGCAGTTACGGGGGGACTAGCGGGAGCAAGACCCAGTACTTC. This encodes CASSYGGTSGSKTQYF.

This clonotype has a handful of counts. The CDR3 DNA reads TGTGCCAGCGGGAACTCTGGGGCCAACGTCCTGACTTTC. Translated: CASGNSGANVLTF. This chain uses TRBV6-1 with TRBJ2-6; D is undetermined. This CDR3 is built from 13 residues. The germline V gene has CDR1 MNHNS and CDR2 SASEGT. The V end lost 8 bases, the J end lost 0 bases, and 5 bases lay between the germline ends.